What follows describes a single T cell receptor beta chain. Some clones are missing from TCRdb's copy, which holds only in-frame ones; the method was immunoSEQ multiplex PCR. The data hold just over 70,000 clones, with around 95% observed a single time. After removal of 3 bases from V and 7 bases from J, the junction contained 10 bases not matched to a gene. CDR1 and CDR2 (germline): SEHNR, FQNEAQ (reference sequence). This CDR3 has 16 amino acids. These data come from a study of technical replicates of blood from several donors. V and J are TRBV7-9 and TRBJ1-4; 8 bases agree with TRBD1. Sequencing was done on a sample of T cells isolated from PBMCs. This TCR was recovered from a human donor in good health. CDR3 amino acids: CASSFFQGATVEKLFF. CDR3 DNA: TGTGCCAGCAGCTTCTTCCAGGGGGCGACGGTTGAAAAACTGTTTTTT.